This is a list of T cell receptor beta chains from one sample in a study of blood T cell repertoires in COVID-19. TCRdb's table, derived via immunoSEQ multiplex PCR, lists solely in-frame clones and lacks some. The table shows approximately 150,000 clones, with more than 75% occurring only once. Sequencing was done on a sample of peripheral blood. The source is a man aged 50 or older who had recovered from COVID-19. The CDR3 runs from the conserved cysteine through the conserved F or W.

cdr3_length: 15; v_call: TRBV13; cdr3_aa: CASSLEGGLGDTQYF
cdr3_length: 16; v_call: TRBV19; cdr3_aa: CASSPRTSGGSGEQYF
cdr3_length: 15; v_call: TRBV11-2; cdr3_aa: CASSFRGSNTGELFF
cdr3_length: 15; v_call: TRBV6-4; cdr3_aa: CASSITSGGHNEQFF
cdr3_length: 16; v_call: TRBV5-1; cdr3_aa: CASSLEALGMNTEAFF
cdr3_length: 16; v_call: TRBV7-2; cdr3_aa: CASSARLAGARREQFF
cdr3_length: 13; v_call: TRBV12-3/TRBV12-4; cdr3_aa: CASSPRGPNEQYF
cdr3_length: 14; v_call: TRBV27; cdr3_aa: CASSWDSMNTEAFF
cdr3_length: 14; v_call: TRBV6-5; cdr3_aa: CASSTGGRIYGYTF
cdr3_length: 17; v_call: TRBV5-4; cdr3_aa: CASSLAGTGGISYEQYF
cdr3_length: 15; v_call: TRBV18; cdr3_aa: CASSPGTVANTEAFF
cdr3_length: 17; v_call: TRBV7-2; cdr3_aa: CASSLSTARTSRFTQYF
cdr3_length: 14; v_call: TRBV9; cdr3_aa: CASSLLGGANEQFF
cdr3_length: 11; v_call: TRBV3-1/TRBV3-2; cdr3_aa: CASSRGTEAFF
cdr3_length: 14; v_call: TRBV27; cdr3_aa: CASSNDRGFGELFF
cdr3_length: 16; v_call: TRBV18; cdr3_aa: CASSPLTSGRYNEQFF
cdr3_length: 14; v_call: TRBV5-8; cdr3_aa: CASTPRQFSNEQFF
cdr3_length: 18; v_call: TRBV4-1; cdr3_aa: CASSQTSRTGGLSNEQFF
cdr3_length: 14; v_call: TRBV25-1; cdr3_aa: CASSDRGLSNEQFF
cdr3_length: 15; v_call: TRBV7-3; cdr3_aa: CASSLAGGRSHEQFF
cdr3_length: 17; v_call: TRBV5-1; cdr3_aa: CASSPNPTAGGPKTQYF
cdr3_length: 12; v_call: TRBV30; cdr3_aa: CALDRANSPLHF
cdr3_length: 13; v_call: TRBV4-1; cdr3_aa: CASSQVEAYEQYF
cdr3_length: 13; v_call: TRBV19; cdr3_aa: CASSVRGAYEQYF
cdr3_length: 13; v_call: TRBV6-1; cdr3_aa: CASRPGQGNGYTF
cdr3_length: 15; v_call: TRBV6-5; cdr3_aa: CASSYSGSGAYEQYF
cdr3_length: 16; v_call: TRBV7-4; cdr3_aa: CASSFPDSYSNQPQHF
cdr3_length: 12; v_call: TRBV5-1; cdr3_aa: CASSFGWTEAFF
cdr3_length: 13; v_call: TRBV9; cdr3_aa: CASSAAGDYEQYF
cdr3_length: 18; v_call: TRBV2; cdr3_aa: CASNKIAGGRLGTDTQYF
cdr3_length: 13; v_call: TRBV12-3/TRBV12-4; cdr3_aa: CATSRGSTYEQYF
cdr3_length: 15; v_call: TRBV4-3; cdr3_aa: CASSQVVGGGYEQYF
cdr3_length: 14; v_call: TRBV5-6; cdr3_aa: CASSPRTGDEKLFF
cdr3_length: 17; v_call: TRBV9; cdr3_aa: CASSAPTGGTNTGELFF
cdr3_length: 13; v_call: TRBV10-3; cdr3_aa: CAISEPLAETQYF
cdr3_length: 17; v_call: TRBV30; cdr3_aa: CAWSGSTGPYSNQPQHF
cdr3_length: 16; v_call: TRBV6-2/TRBV6-3; cdr3_aa: CASSTDRGNSNQPQHF
cdr3_length: 15; v_call: TRBV24-1; cdr3_aa: CATSDLREDNYGYTF
cdr3_length: 16; v_call: TRBV11-2; cdr3_aa: CASSLAGQGAGDTQYF
cdr3_length: 12; v_call: TRBV9; cdr3_aa: CASSSVTDTQYF
cdr3_length: 13; v_call: TRBV4-2; cdr3_aa: CASSQSDAYEQYF
cdr3_length: 13; v_call: TRBV7-2; cdr3_aa: CASSLLGSDGYTF
cdr3_length: 17; v_call: TRBV11-2; cdr3_aa: CASSLDSLQGVNTEAFF
cdr3_length: 14; v_call: TRBV6-5; cdr3_aa: CASTHGGANEKLFF